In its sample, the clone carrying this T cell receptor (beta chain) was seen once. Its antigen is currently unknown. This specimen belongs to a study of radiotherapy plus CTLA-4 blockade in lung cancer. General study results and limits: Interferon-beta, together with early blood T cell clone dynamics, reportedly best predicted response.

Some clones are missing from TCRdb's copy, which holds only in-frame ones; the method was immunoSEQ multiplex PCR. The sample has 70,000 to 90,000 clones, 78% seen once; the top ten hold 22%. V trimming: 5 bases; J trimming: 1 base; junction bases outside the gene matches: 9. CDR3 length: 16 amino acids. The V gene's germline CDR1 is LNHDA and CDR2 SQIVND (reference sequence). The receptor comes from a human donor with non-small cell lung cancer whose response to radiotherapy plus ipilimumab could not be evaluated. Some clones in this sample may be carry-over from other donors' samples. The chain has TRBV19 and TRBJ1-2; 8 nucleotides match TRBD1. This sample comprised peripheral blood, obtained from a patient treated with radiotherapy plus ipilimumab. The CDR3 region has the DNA TGTGCCAGTAGTTCCCCCGGGACAGGTCATAACTATGGCTACACCTTC. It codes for CASSSPGTGHNYGYTF.